What follows are 25 T cell receptor beta chains derived from one specimen sequenced in a study of neurological immune-mediated disorders. TCRdb reprocessed the 5' RACE reads via MiXCR and lists one record per CDR3 protein. Of about 43,000 distinct CDR3 sequences listed, roughly 12% were seen once; the top ten hold over 0.95%. Sequenced: PBMCs. All receptors derive from a female donor in good health.

This clonotype has a count of ten or more. The chain carries TRBV5-1 and TRBJ1-1; possible D gene TRBD1, 6 bases. From germline, CDR1 is SGHRS and CDR2 YFSETQ. This CDR3 contains 15 residues. The V gene lost 4 bases and the J gene lost 0 bases, with 13 bases spanning the gap. The CDR3 sequence: CASSTTGTLNTEAFF. CDR3 nucleotides: TGCGCCAGCAGCACAACAGGGACCCTGAACACTGAAGCTTTCTTT.

This clonotype has at least ten counts. This rearrangement joins TRBV7-9 to TRBJ2-1, with 11 bases that match TRBD2. The V gene's germline CDR1 is SEHNR and CDR2 FQNEAQ (reference sequence). The trim removed 5 bases at V and 4 bases at J, leaving 13 bases unmatched. The CDR3 runs to 18 residues. CDR3 DNA sequence: TGTGCCAGCAGCCGTCAGGGACGACTAGCGGGGCCTTACAATGAGCAGTTCTTC. Its protein product is CASSRQGRLAGPYNEQFF.

This clonotype was observed many times. The chain combines TRBV2 with TRBJ2-3, with 9 bases that match TRBD2. J gave up 0 bases and V 5 bases, and 0 bases lay outside the gene matches. The CDR3 sequence is 14 residues long. Germline CDR1 is SNHLY and CDR2 is FYNNEI. CDR3 sequence (DNA): TGTGCCAGCAGTACTAGCGGGAGCACAGATACGCAGTATTTT. Translating gives CASSTSGSTDTQYF.

This clonotype has at least ten counts. The chain's CDR3 is CASSQSLTGSNQPQHF. The DNA of the CDR3 is TGTGCCAGCAGCCAAAGCTTGACGGGAAGCAATCAGCCCCAGCATTTT. The rearrangement joins TRBV7-9 to TRBJ1-5, with D hard to call. Trimming shortened V by 5 bases and J by 1 base, and 15 bases separated the two germline ends. The length of the CDR3 is 16 residues. Per germline, CDR1 SEHNR and CDR2 FQNEAQ (reference sequence).

The sample holds many counts of this clonotype. The rearrangement links TRBV7-2 to TRBJ2-3; 8 bases fit TRBD2. The V segment lost 0 bases and the J segment 4 bases; nucleotides outside the gene matches: 9. This CDR3 is 17 amino acids long. The germline V gene has CDR1 SGHTA and CDR2 FQGNSA. The CDR3 spells CASSLASRGVGSDTQYF. CDR3 nucleotide sequence: TGTGCCAGCAGCTTAGCGTCGCGGGGGGTTGGCTCAGATACGCAGTATTTT. Looking up the rest from reference TRBV7-2 and TRBJ2-3 gives the full variable domain: GAGVSQSPSNKVTEKGKDVELRCDPISGHTALYWYRQSLGQGLEFLIYFQGNSAPDKSGLPSDRFSAERTGGSVSTLTIQRTQQEDSAVYLCASSLASRGVGSDTQYFGPGTRLTVL.

This clonotype was observed at least ten times. The chain joins TRBV5-1 to TRBJ2-7; D remains unclear. The V gene lost 2 bases and the J gene lost 0 bases, with 6 bases spanning the gap. Germline V lookup: CDR1 SGHRS, CDR2 YFSETQ. This CDR3 has 13 residues. The CDR3 loop is CASSFSSSYEQYF. DNA for the CDR3: TGCGCCAGCAGCTTCTCTAGCTCCTACGAGCAGTACTTC. The entire variable domain, with the rest obtained from reference TRBV5-1 and TRBJ2-7, is as follows: KAGVTQTPRYLIKTRGQQVTLSCSPISGHRSVSWYQQTPGQGLQFLFEYFSETQRNKGNFPGRFSGRQFSNSRSEMNVSTLELGDSALYLCASSFSSSYEQYFGPGTRLTVT.

The V gene is TRBV20-1, the J gene TRBJ1-1; D not certain. Germline V gene data show CDR1 as DFQATT and CDR2 as SNEGSKA (reference sequence). Trimming stripped 2 bases from V and 7 bases from J, with 8 bases between. The CDR3 is made up of 11 amino acids. CDR3 in DNA: TGCAGTGCTAGAAAGGCTGTTGAAGCTTTCTTT. Residues: CSARKAVEAFF.

This clonotype was seen ten or more times. The rearrangement joins TRBV20-1 to TRBJ1-2; tentative D call: TRBD1 (6 bases). CDR1 is DFQATT, CDR2 SNEGSKA, per germline (reference sequence). The V gene lost 5 bases and the J gene lost 0 bases, with 13 bases spanning the gap. The CDR3 spans 14 residues. CDR3 sequence (DNA): TGCAGTGCTCCCGGGGGCCTAGCTAACTATGGCTACACCTTC. Amino acid sequence: CSAPGGLANYGYTF.

This clonotype was seen ten or more times. J is TRBJ1-4 and V is TRBV25-1; 11 nucleotides agree with TRBD1. The CDR3 totals 15 residues. V was clipped by 1 base and J by 8 bases; unmatched bases: 3. The germline V gene encodes CDR1 MGHDK and CDR2 SYGVNS. CDR3 sequence: CASSELGQGVEKLFF. The DNA for the CDR3 is TGTGCCAGCAGTGAATTGGGACAGGGGGTAGAAAAACTGTTTTTT.

This clonotype was detected ten times or more. This sequence joins TRBV9 and TRBJ2-4, with TRBD1 identical over 12 bases. The CDR3 extends over 16 amino acids. Germline CDR1 reads SGDLS; CDR2 reads YYNGEE. J lost 6 bases, V lost 4 bases, and 8 bases had no gene match. This CDR3 reads CASSPTGTGGANIQYF. In nucleotides, the CDR3 is TGTGCCAGCAGCCCCACCGGGACAGGGGGCGCAAACATTCAGTACTTC.

This chain uses TRBV29-1 with TRBJ1-5; no definite D call. Germline CDR1 and CDR2: SQVTM and ANQGSEA. The CDR3 runs 12 residues. The germline V and J ends were trimmed by 7 bases and 5 bases, with 12 bases remaining between them. The CDR3 reads CSAKDGDQPQHF. The CDR3 DNA reads TGCAGCGCCAAGGACGGCGATCAGCCCCAGCATTTT.

This clonotype appeared many times. The chain employs TRBV5-1 and TRBJ2-2, with D possibly being TRBD1 (5 bases). CDR1 and CDR2 from the germline V gene are SGHRS and YFSETQ. V lost 4 bases and J lost 4, with 20 bases in between. The CDR3 extends over 17 amino acids. The DNA for the CDR3 is TGCGCCAGCAGCCCTTCCACAGGCGGCCCAACCACCGGGGAGCTGTTTTTT. This gives the protein CASSPSTGGPTTGELFF.

The chain joins TRBV7-6 to TRBJ2-3, with 9 bases lining up with TRBD2. Germline lookup yields CDR1 SGHVS and CDR2 FNYEAQ. CDR3 size: 16 residues. The J segment lost 0 bases and the V segment lost 2 bases, leaving 3 bases of the junction unmatched. The CDR3 DNA reads as TGTGCCAGCAGCTTACAGACTAGCGGTAGCACAGATACGCAGTATTTT. Protein sequence: CASSLQTSGSTDTQYF.

The chain has TRBV20-1 and TRBJ2-7; no clear D gene. Trimming left V 6 bases short and J 0 bases short, with 12 bases between. The CDR3 is made up of 13 amino acids. Germline CDR1 and CDR2: DFQATT and SNEGSKA (reference sequence). As DNA, the CDR3 is TGCAGTGCCCCGCTCGCAGACTCCTACGAGCAGTACTTC. Translated: CSAPLADSYEQYF.

This clonotype showed up many times. CDR3 residues: CASGLRGQGTYEQYF. In DNA form, the CDR3 reads TGTGCCAGCGGGCTCCGGGGACAGGGAACCTACGAGCAGTACTTC. This chain joins TRBV6-5 and TRBJ2-7, with TRBD1 matching over 9 bases. Germline V gene sequence: CDR1 MNHEY, CDR2 SVGAGI. CDR3 length equals 15 residues. The trim removed 8 bases at V and 2 bases at J, leaving 10 bases unmatched.

This clonotype showed up many times. The CDR3 region has the DNA TGTGCCAGCAGCTCCACGGGGGGTTCACCCCTCCACTTT. This translates into CASSSTGGSPLHF. This chain connects TRBV6-5 to TRBJ1-6; TRBD1 might be the D (5 bases). The CDR3 extends over 13 amino acids. The V gene lost 6 bases and the J gene lost 9 bases, with 12 bases spanning the gap. In germline, CDR1 is MNHEY, CDR2 SVGAGI.

This clonotype was counted at least ten times. The chain is built from TRBV5-1 and TRBJ2-3; D gene unclear. The CDR3 has 15 amino acids. CDR1 SGHRS and CDR2 YFSETQ come from the germline V gene. V lost 4 bases and J lost 2, with 14 bases in between. The CDR3 spells CASSSSWASTDTQYF. In nucleotides, the CDR3 is TGCGCCAGCAGCAGCTCCTGGGCGTCCACAGATACGCAGTATTTT.

This clonotype came up many times. The J gene is TRBJ2-2, the V gene TRBV10-2; D uncertain. Per the germline V gene, CDR1 is WSHSY and CDR2 is SAAADI. This CDR3 contains 14 residues. Trimming pared 0 bases from V and 5 bases from J, leaving 7 bases between. The CDR3 reads CASSESRKTGELFF. DNA of the CDR3: TGCGCCAGCAGTGAGTCAAGGAAAACCGGGGAGCTGTTTTTT.

The table lists this clonotype with many counts. The J gene is TRBJ1-2, the V gene TRBV5-5, with D uncertain. CDR1 and CDR2 (germline): SGHKS, YYEKEE (reference sequence). Trimming took off 2 bases at V and 4 bases at J, with 12 bases between the two ends. The CDR3 consists of 14 residues. CDR3 region: CASSLVDRGYGYTF. In nucleotides, the CDR3 is TGTGCCAGCAGCTTAGTGGACCGGGGCTATGGCTACACCTTC.

Points on this clonotype: One base away lies a much larger clone, so this may be a sequencing read error. V and J are TRBV7-3 and TRBJ1-1; maybe TRBD1 (5 bases). Germline CDR1 is SGHTA and CDR2 is FQGTGA. CDR3 size: 14 residues. In DNA, the CDR3 is TGTGCCAGCAGCCGCGGCGGGGGGAACACTGAAGTTTTCTTT. It codes for CASSRGGGNTEVFF. The variable domain in full, with the rest retrieved from reference TRBV7-3 and TRBJ1-1, is GAGVSQTPSNKVTEKGKYVELRCDPISGHTALYWYRQSLGQGPEFLIYFQGTGAADDSGLPNDRFFAVRPEGSVSTLKIQRTERGDSAVYLCASSRGGGNTEVFFGQGTRLTVV.

This clonotype has a count of ten or more. CDR3 residues: CASSFSPTGAGGNNEQFF. CDR3 nucleotide sequence: TGTGCCAGCAGCTTCTCCCCCACGGGAGCGGGAGGGAACAATGAGCAGTTCTTC. The rearrangement joins TRBV7-2 to TRBJ2-1; the match to TRBD2 covers 10 bases. This CDR3 contains 18 residues. V gave up 3 bases and J gave up 5 bases; unmatched junction bases: 13. CDR1 and CDR2 (germline): SGHTA, FQGNSA.

This clonotype was counted ten times or more. The CDR3 DNA sequence: TGTGCCACCAGCACCCTCCCGACAGGGGCGCGGTGGGCTAGCACAGATACGCAGTATTTT. Translating it yields CATSTLPTGARWASTDTQYF. V and J are TRBV15 and TRBJ2-3, with 8 positions matching TRBD1. The V gene's germline CDR1 is LNHNV and CDR2 YYDKDF (reference sequence). J gave up 0 bases and V 4 bases, and 18 bases lay outside the gene matches. There are 20 residues in the CDR3. Variable domain in full (rest from reference TRBV15 and TRBJ2-3): DAMVIQNPRYQVTQFGKPVTLSCSQTLNHNVMYWYQQKSSQAPKLLFHYYDKDFNNEADTPDNFQSRRPNTSFCFLDIRSPGLGDTAMYLCATSTLPTGARWASTDTQYFGPGTRLTVL.

This clonotype has a count of ten or more. This sequence joins TRBV30 and TRBJ1-1; no reliable D call. Trimming took 4 bases from V and 3 from J, leaving 9 bases between them. The CDR3 totals 12 residues. The germline CDR1 and CDR2 sequences are GTSNPN and SVGIG (reference sequence). The CDR3 here is CAWKEEHTEAFF. The CDR3 DNA sequence: TGTGCCTGGAAAGAAGAACACACTGAAGCTTTCTTT.

This clonotype was found many times. The gene calls are TRBV6-5 and TRBJ1-2; 9 bases fit TRBD1. This CDR3 is 15 amino acids long. Germline loops: CDR1 MNHEY, CDR2 SVGAGI. Trimming cost V 6 bases and J 2 bases; bases outside gene matches: 7. Here the CDR3 DNA reads TGTGCCAGCAGGGAGAGGGGACAGGGAAACTATGGCTACACCTTC. The encoded protein is CASRERGQGNYGYTF.

This clonotype was seen many times. This sequence joins TRBV2 and TRBJ1-2; D gene uncertain. The CDR3 extends over 14 amino acids. Germline V gene sequence: CDR1 SNHLY, CDR2 FYNNEI. Trimming removed 5 bases from V and 0 bases from J, with 10 bases in between. The CDR3 protein is CASSYSQANYGYTF. In DNA form, the CDR3 reads TGTGCCAGCAGTTACTCTCAGGCTAACTATGGCTACACCTTC.